Shown below are 7 T cell receptor beta chains from a single sample sequenced in a study of T cell responses to AZD1222 COVID-19 vaccine. Measured with immunoSEQ multiplex PCR; TCRdb has only the in-frame clones, and not every one. The table has some 140,000 clones, around 93% seen once; the top ten hold around 2.7%. Sequencing was performed on peripheral blood, taken on day 0 of AZD1222 vaccination. These receptors came from an adult in good health.

This chain joins TRBV29-1 and TRBJ1-1; no definite D call. Between the trimmed V and J ends, which lost 6 bases and 1 base, there was a span of 9 bases. Germline V gene data show CDR1 as SQVTM and CDR2 as ANQGSEA. The CDR3 extends over 12 amino acids. The DNA of the CDR3 is TGCAGCGTGGCAGGAGGGAACACTGAAGCTTTCTTT. Amino acids: CSVAGGNTEAFF. Based on the CDR3 plus reference TRBV29-1 and TRBJ1-1, the full variable domain is SAVISQKPSRDICQRGTSLTIQCQVDSQVTMMFWYRQQPGQSLTLIATANQGSEATYESGFVIDKFPISRPNLTFSTLTVSNMSPEDSSIYLCSVAGGNTEAFFGQGTRLTVV.

This clone was observed a few times. The gene calls are TRBV28 and TRBJ1-6; 7 nucleotides line up with TRBD1. This CDR3 comprises 14 residues. V lost 3 bases and J lost 10; bases outside the gene matches: 6. Per the germline V gene, CDR1 is MDHEN and CDR2 is SYDVKM. The CDR3: CASSFRAGGSPLHF. CDR3 DNA sequence: TGTGCCAGCAGTTTTCGGGCAGGGGGATCACCCCTCCACTTT.

The chain links TRBV10-2 to TRBJ2-1; 9 nucleotides match TRBD2. This CDR3 has 17 residues. Trimming took 2 bases from V and 4 from J; bases not matched to a gene: 9. Germline CDR1 WSHSY, CDR2 SAAADI. This CDR3 is CASSEPVGLAFYNEQFF. Here the CDR3 DNA reads TGCGCCAGCAGTGAGCCAGTGGGACTAGCTTTTTACAATGAGCAGTTCTTC.

This chain uses TRBV5-5 with TRBJ2-7; D is possibly TRBD1 (5 bases). Germline V gene lookup returns CDR1 SGHKS and CDR2 YYEKEE (reference sequence). CDR3 length: 18 residues. V lost 0 bases, J lost 4 bases, and 23 bases lay in between. The CDR3 here is CASSLAPSNQGFSYEQYF. The CDR3 bases are TGTGCCAGCAGCTTGGCGCCGAGCAACCAGGGCTTTTCTTACGAGCAGTACTTC.

The rearrangement links TRBV2 to TRBJ1-1; D is possibly TRBD1 (5 bases). Germline assignment: CDR1 SNHLY and CDR2 FYNNEI. V lost 8 bases to trimming and J lost 4 bases, with 14 bases between them. This CDR3 is built from 13 residues. The CDR3 is CASLGVAATEAFF. The CDR3 DNA sequence: TGTGCCAGCCTGGGGGTAGCTGCCACTGAAGCTTTCTTT.

The chain carries TRBV7-3 and TRBJ2-1; tentatively, D is TRBD2 (7 bases). The CDR3 totals 15 residues. V gave up 1 base and J gave up 2 bases, with 9 bases separating them. CDR1 and CDR2 from the germline V gene are SGHTA and FQGTGA. This CDR3 is CASSLRGGPYNEQFF. The CDR3 nucleotides read TGTGCCAGCAGCTTAAGGGGGGGCCCCTACAATGAGCAGTTCTTC.

V usage is TRBV4-2 and J usage is TRBJ2-3; 8 bases align to TRBD2. The CDR3 covers 18 residues. Germline V gene sequence: CDR1 LGHNA, CDR2 YNFKEQ. V lost 1 base and J lost 2; bases outside the gene matches: 11. CDR3 loop: CASSQAPTSGGYTDTQYF. The CDR3 region has the DNA TGTGCCAGCAGCCAAGCTCCAACTAGCGGAGGCTACACAGATACGCAGTATTTT.